This entry is about one TCR beta chain. This specimen belongs to a study of blood T cell repertoires in COVID-19. Whole-study context: Sources were T cells, B-cell-depleted T cells, or PBMCs; the material itself was cDNA or gDNA.

The method was immunoSEQ multiplex PCR; TCRdb's version includes in-frame clones alone and lacks a portion of them. The profile shows 150,000 to 200,000 clones, roughly four fifths of them singletons. The CDR3 length is 14 residues. Germline V gene lookup returns CDR1 MDHEN and CDR2 SYDVKM. Trimming shortened V by 4 bases and J by 2 bases, and 12 bases separated the two germline ends. Sequenced sample: PBMCs or T cells enriched from blood (not recorded which). The rearrangement links TRBV28 to TRBJ2-7; weak D call: TRBD1 (6 bases). The TCR was taken from a man aged 40-55 years who had recovered from COVID-19. CDR3 sequence (DNA): TGTGCCAGCAGTTCCTACAGGGTTACCTACGAGCAGTACTTC. Amino acids: CASSSYRVTYEQYF.